Each of the 10 T cell receptor beta chains below was sequenced from the same sample in a study of shared clonotypes between healthy human individuals. The data were produced by immunoSEQ multiplex PCR, yet TCRdb's version contains in-frame clones alone and is incomplete. The sample has about 1,900,000 clones, about 95% seen once. Terminally differentiated effector memory CD45RA+ cells were excluded by CCR7 positive selection of CD45RO-negative cells. Sequencing was performed on naive CD8+ T cells sorted from blood. The receptors come from a man aged 18 to 30 in good health.

This clone was observed a single time. The chain employs TRBV7-6 and TRBJ2-3; TRBD2 agrees at 13 bases. Germline loops: CDR1 SGHVS, CDR2 FNYEAQ. The trim removed 4 bases at V and 0 bases at J, leaving 7 bases unmatched. The CDR3 has 18 amino acids. The CDR3 region has the DNA TGTGCCAGCAGCTACCCGGGACTAGCGGGACCCAGCACAGATACGCAGTATTTT. As protein: CASSYPGLAGPSTDTQYF.

The chain is built from TRBV5-6 and TRBJ2-7; TRBD1 aligns across 8 bases. The ends lost 4 bases at V and 5 bases at J; junction bases unmatched: 5. The CDR3 has 13 amino acids. The V gene's germline CDR1 is SGHDT and CDR2 YYEEEE. The CDR3 coding sequence is TGTGCCAGCAGCCAGGGACAGGTGAACGAGCAGTACTTC. The encoded protein is CASSQGQVNEQYF.

The rearrangement joins TRBV6-1 to TRBJ2-7; perhaps D is TRBD1 or TRBD2 (6 bases each). The germline gives CDR1 MNHNS, CDR2 SASEGT. The CDR3 spans 13 residues. The ends were cut back, 5 bases at V and 5 bases at J, with 13 bases in the middle. The chain's CDR3 is CASSPGASHEQYF. The CDR3 DNA is TGTGCCAGCAGTCCGGGGGCGAGCCACGAGCAGTACTTC.

The chain couples TRBV15 to TRBJ1-2, with D perhaps TRBD1 (6 bases). The germline CDR1 and CDR2 sequences are LNHNV and YYDKDF (reference sequence). The CDR3 spans 13 residues. Trimming took 7 bases from V and 0 from J, leaving 9 bases between them. The CDR3 region has the DNA TGTGCCACCAAGGACAGTGCTAACTATGGCTACACCTTC. It yields the protein CATKDSANYGYTF.

V is TRBV11-1 and J is TRBJ2-3; D is undetermined. The V gene lost 4 bases and the J gene lost 2 bases, with 10 bases spanning the gap. CDR3 size: 14 residues. Germline CDR1 and CDR2: SGHAT and FQDESV (reference sequence). Here the CDR3 reads CASSYGHYTDTQYF. As DNA, the CDR3 is TGTGCCAGCAGCTACGGCCATTACACAGATACGCAGTATTTT. Filled out from reference TRBV11-1 and TRBJ2-3, the complete variable domain reads EAEVAQSPRYKITEKSQAVAFWCDPISGHATLYWYRQILGQGPELLVQFQDESVVDDSQLPKDRFSAERLKGVDSTLKIQPAELGDSAMYLCASSYGHYTDTQYFGPGTRLTVL.

To note about this clone: At the DNA level, this CDR3 is encoded by other sequences in the same sample as well. The chain couples TRBV10-3 to TRBJ2-1; 12 positions match TRBD2. CDR3 length: 16 residues. Germline assignment: CDR1 ENHRY and CDR2 SYGVKD. The J segment lost 3 bases and the V segment lost 0 bases, leaving 0 bases of the junction unmatched. CDR3 region: CAISESTSGSYNEQFF. In nucleotides, the CDR3 is TGTGCCATCAGTGAGTCGACTAGCGGGAGCTACAATGAGCAGTTCTTC.

The chain couples TRBV6-1 to TRBJ2-1; TRBD2 agrees at 10 bases. Losses at the gene ends were 3 bases for V and 6 bases for J; bases not matched to a gene: 8. The CDR3 is 16 residues long. Looked up from germline, CDR1 is MNHNS and CDR2 is SASEGT. The CDR3 DNA sequence: TGTGCCAGCAGTGACGCACTAGCGGGAAGGGGCAATGAGCAGTTCTTC. Protein product: CASSDALAGRGNEQFF.

In the case of this clone: Other DNA variants within this sample encode the same CDR3. The V and J genes are TRBV28 and TRBJ2-7; maybe TRBD2 (6 bases). The germline CDR1 and CDR2 sequences are MDHEN and SYDVKM. The CDR3 sequence is 13 residues long. The germline V and J ends were trimmed by 6 bases and 1 base, with 10 bases remaining between them. CDR3 loop: CASREGPSYEQYF. CDR3 nucleotide sequence: TGTGCCAGCAGGGAGGGACCATCCTACGAGCAGTACTTC.

The chain links TRBV30 to TRBJ2-3, with 13 positions matching TRBD2. The CDR3 totals 15 residues. Per the germline V gene, CDR1 is GTSNPN and CDR2 is SVGIG (reference sequence). The ends lost 2 bases at V and 6 bases at J; junction bases unmatched: 5. The CDR3 spells CAWSTGTSGVDTQYF. DNA of the CDR3: TGTGCCTGGAGTACCGGGACTAGCGGGGTGGATACGCAGTATTTT.

This rearrangement joins TRBV7-9 to TRBJ1-2; D is uncertain. The CDR3 contains 13 residues. Germline lookup yields CDR1 SEHNR and CDR2 FQNEAQ (reference sequence). V lost 0 bases to trimming and J lost 8 bases, with 10 bases between them. CDR3: CASSLALEGGYTF. The CDR3 nucleotides read TGTGCCAGCAGCTTAGCGCTCGAGGGAGGCTACACCTTC.